The entry below gives a single TCR beta chain sequence along with its context. Germline V gene lookup returns CDR1 SNHLY and CDR2 FYNNEI. The length of the CDR3 is 13 residues. The V segment lost 6 bases and the J segment 4 bases; nucleotides outside the gene matches: 6. Data came from immunoSEQ multiplex PCR; TCRdb stores just in-frame clones and leaves some out. The data contain around 69,000 clones, about 92% of them singletons. This specimen belongs to a study of T cell changes during pregnancy in multiple sclerosis. The sequence was obtained from a female donor in good health, enrolled as a control in a pregnancy study. Sample: peripheral blood, taken in the second trimester of pregnancy. The gene calls are TRBV2 and TRBJ2-7; the match to TRBD2 covers 7 bases. The CDR3 loop is CASRGTIHYEQYF. DNA of the CDR3: TGTGCCAGCAGGGGGACTATTCATTACGAGCAGTACTTC. Together with reference TRBV2 and TRBJ2-7, the CDR3 gives the full variable domain: EPEVTQTPSHQVTQMGQEVILRCVPISNHLYFYWYRQILGQKVEFLVSFYNNEISEKSEIFDDQFSVERPDGSNFTLKIRSTKLEDSAMYFCASRGTIHYEQYFGPGTRLTVT.